This T cell receptor beta chain was recovered during a study of blood T cell repertoires in COVID-19. The table came from immunoSEQ multiplex PCR; TCRdb's copy has only in-frame clones and leaves some out. This sample has roughly 290,000 clones; roughly 80% occur once, and the top ten carry 15% to 17%. CDR1 LNHDA and CDR2 SQIVND come from the germline V gene (reference sequence). Trimming stripped 5 bases from V and 2 bases from J, with 8 bases between. CDR3 length: 13 amino acids. The receptor's source is a person aged 65 to 85 with COVID-19, enrolled during active disease. Sequencing input: peripheral blood. The chain links TRBV19 to TRBJ2-3; maybe TRBD2 (5 bases). This chain's CDR3 is CASSQDFTDTQYF. CDR3 DNA: TGTGCCAGTAGTCAGGACTTCACAGATACGCAGTATTTT.